The rows below give T cell receptor beta chains drawn from one sample of a study of blood T cell repertoires in COVID-19. The repertoire was sequenced with immunoSEQ multiplex PCR; TCRdb's copy has only in-frame clones and lacks some. This sample yields approximately 100,000 clones, of which roughly 90% are seen a single time; 6.2% belongs to the top ten. The sequencing input was peripheral blood. The receptors were sampled from a human donor in a cohort sampled during active COVID-19. Each CDR3 is given with its conserved first and last residue. A D gene is named only where the DNA matches it firmly. Clone size is not always given. Where it is, it says once, few, many or a class for expanded clones.

D,V,J,size,CDR3,DNA
NA,TRBV3-1/TRBV3-2,TRBJ1-2,NA,CASSQAGTQANYGYTF,TGTGCCAGCAGCCAGGCCGGGACACAGGCTAACTATGGCTACACCTTC
NA,TRBV19,TRBJ2-7,NA,CASSPFDRYEQYF,TGTGCCAGTAGTCCTTTTGATAGATACGAGCAGTACTTC
NA,TRBV11-1,TRBJ1-1,NA,CASSLQTDTEAFF,TGTGCCAGCAGCTTACAGACAGACACTGAAGCTTTCTTT
TRBD1,TRBV5-1,TRBJ2-7,NA,CASSYDRAEQYF,TGCGCCAGCAGCTACGACAGGGCCGAGCAGTACTTC
TRBD2,TRBV19,TRBJ2-2,once,CASSIQHAGLAGGAGELFF,TGTGCCAGTAGTATTCAACACGCGGGACTAGCGGGAGGGGCCGGGGAGCTGTTTTTT
NA,TRBV11-3,TRBJ2-2,once,CASSAQGRDTGELFF,TGTGCCAGCAGCGCTCAGGGGCGGGACACCGGGGAGCTGTTTTTT
NA,TRBV5-6,TRBJ1-1,NA,CASSSDMNTEAFF,TGTGCCAGCAGCTCTGACATGAACACTGAAGCTTTCTTT
TRBD1,TRBV6-6,TRBJ1-2,NA,CASSQWTGGSANYGYTF,TGTGCCAGCAGTCAATGGACAGGGGGCTCGGCTAACTATGGCTACACCTTC
TRBD2,TRBV4-2,TRBJ2-2,NA,CASSQVLAGTGELFF,TGTGCCAGCAGCCAAGTACTAGCGGGAACCGGGGAGCTGTTTTTT
NA,TRBV27,TRBJ1-3,NA,CASSPNPSGNTIYF,TGTGCCAGCAGTCCCAACCCCAGTGGAAACACCATATATTTT
TRBD1,TRBV14,TRBJ2-7,NA,CASSRDRGLYEQYF,TGTGCCAGTAGCCGGGACAGGGGTTTGTACGAGCAGTACTTC
TRBD2,TRBV3-1/TRBV3-2,TRBJ2-3,NA,CASSPGLVEDTQYF,TGTGCCAGCAGCCCAGGACTAGTAGAGGATACGCAGTATTTT
NA,TRBV12-3/TRBV12-4,TRBJ1-1,NA,CASAAGGGTEAFF,TGTGCCAGCGCCGCGGGTGGGGGGACTGAAGCTTTCTTT
TRBD2,TRBV2,TRBJ2-2,NA,CASSTSSGAELFF,TGTGCCAGCAGTACGTCTAGCGGGGCGGAGCTGTTTTTT
NA,TRBV5-8,TRBJ1-2,once,CASSLENFGGYTF,TGTGCCAGCAGCCTTGAGAATTTCGGTGGCTACACCTTC
NA,TRBV27,TRBJ2-7,NA,CASSSGTKGQYF,TGTGCCAGCAGTTCTGGGACAAAGGGGCAGTACTTC
TRBD2,TRBV27,TRBJ2-2,NA,CASSSVGRGGTGELFF,TGTGCCAGCAGCTCTGTGGGGCGGGGAGGGACCGGGGAGCTGTTTTTT
NA,TRBV2,TRBJ2-5,NA,CASPKQLQETQYF,TGTGCCAGTCCAAAACAGCTCCAAGAGACCCAGTACTTC
TRBD1,TRBV29-1,TRBJ1-2,NA,CSVPFVSLAGGAGGYTF,TGCAGCGTTCCGTTCGTAAGCTTAGCAGGGGGCGCCGGAGGCTACACCTTC
TRBD2,TRBV27,TRBJ2-5,NA,CASSPSLPLLAGGQETQYF,TGTGCCAGCAGCCCTTCCCTCCCGTTACTAGCGGGGGGCCAAGAGACCCAGTACTTC
NA,TRBV7-3,TRBJ1-6,NA,CASSLGVGPRSPLHF,TGTGCCAGCAGCTTAGGAGTGGGGCCTCGATCACCCCTCCACTTT
NA,TRBV3-1/TRBV3-2,TRBJ1-1,NA,CASSRAGEAFF,TGTGCCAGCAGCCGAGCGGGGGAAGCTTTCTTT
NA,TRBV7-3,TRBJ2-7,few,CASSLGPGFYEQYF,TGTGCCAGCAGCTTAGGGCCAGGGTTCTACGAGCAGTACTTC
NA,TRBV7-7,TRBJ2-5,NA,CASSLVQGETQYF,TGTGCTAGCAGCTTAGTCCAGGGAGAGACCCAGTACTTC
NA,TRBV6-5,TRBJ2-2,NA,CASSNYRVAGELFF,TGTGCCAGCAGCAACTACCGGGTGGCCGGGGAGCTGTTTTTT
TRBD1,TRBV5-1,TRBJ1-4,NA,CASSLALDARGQTNEKLFF,TGCGCCAGCAGCTTGGCCTTAGATGCCAGGGGGCAAACTAATGAAAAACTGTTTTTT
TRBD1,TRBV7-6,TRBJ2-3,NA,CASSSLRGQTTQYF,TGTGCCAGCAGCTCACTACGGGGACAGACGACGCAGTATTTT
NA,TRBV7-3,TRBJ2-3,NA,CASSLGASVTDTQYF,TGTGCCAGCAGCTTAGGTGCCAGCGTCACAGATACGCAGTATTTT